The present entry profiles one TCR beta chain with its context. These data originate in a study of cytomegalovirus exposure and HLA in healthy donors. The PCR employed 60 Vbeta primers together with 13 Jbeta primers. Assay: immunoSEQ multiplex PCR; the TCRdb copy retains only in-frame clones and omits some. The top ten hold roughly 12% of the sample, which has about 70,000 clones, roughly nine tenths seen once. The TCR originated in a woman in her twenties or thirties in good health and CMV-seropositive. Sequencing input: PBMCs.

CDR3 sequence (DNA): TGTGCCAGCTCACCTGGAACAGGGATGAACACTGAAGCTTTCTTT. It encodes CASSPGTGMNTEAFF. The gene calls are TRBV18 and TRBJ1-1; TRBD1 is a possible D gene (6 bases). Germline CDR1 is KGHSH and CDR2 is LQKENI. With 3 bases removed from V and 0 bases from J, the gap between germline ends came to 11 bases. There are 15 residues in the CDR3.